The 8 T cell receptor beta chains reported below all come from one sample, sequenced in a study of cytomegalovirus exposure and HLA in healthy donors (dated by TCRdb to the late 2010s). Library method: the immunoSEQ multiplex PCR assay. For the multiplex PCR, a mixture combining 60 forward primers for TCR Vbeta segments and 13 reverse primers for TCR Jbeta segments was used. In TCRdb, the immuneACCESS table is reduced to in-frame sequences with V and J assigned. These tables do not hold every clone; where another copy was compared, an unresolved V gene accounts for under half, and the others remain unexplained. For this sample there are around 200,000 clones; 77% appear just once. 2.5% to 3% of the sample is held by the ten biggest clonotypes. Sequencing was performed on PBMCs. The receptors here all came from a woman aged 60 to 75 in good health and CMV-seropositive.

The gene calls are TRBV5-1 and TRBJ2-7, with 8 bases matching TRBD2. The CDR3 consists of 15 residues. CDR1 and CDR2 (germline): SGHRS, YFSETQ. After removal of 6 bases from V and 0 bases from J, the junction contained 8 bases not matched to a gene. CDR3 coding DNA: TGCGCCAGCACCCCATACACTAGCGGCTCCTACGAGCAGTACTTC. Protein: CASTPYTSGSYEQYF.

The genes are TRBV5-1 and TRBJ2-5; 8 positions agree with TRBD1. J lost 5 bases, V lost 3 bases, and 6 bases had no gene match. CDR1 and CDR2 from the germline V gene are SGHRS and YFSETQ. This CDR3 is 14 amino acids long. The DNA for the CDR3 is TGCGCCAGCAGCTCTCAGGGGGCGGTTGAGACCCAGTACTTC. Translated: CASSSQGAVETQYF.

The rearrangement joins TRBV5-1 to TRBJ2-5, with 13 positions matching TRBD2. Gene TRBJ2-7 matches the end of the DNA better, so the J call may be wrong. In germline, CDR1 is SGHRS, CDR2 YFSETQ. This CDR3 has 14 residues. CDR3 protein: CASSRTSGSYEQYF. The CDR3, as DNA: TGCGCCAGCAGCAGGACTAGCGGGAGTTACGAGCAGTACTTC.

V and J are TRBV5-5 and TRBJ2-1; 7 nucleotides line up with TRBD1. Unmatched junction bases numbered 4, after V lost 0 bases and J lost 7 bases. Germline V gene data show CDR1 as SGHKS and CDR2 as YYEKEE (reference sequence). CDR3 size: 14 residues. The CDR3 reads CASSLGGQLNEQFF. DNA of the CDR3: TGTGCCAGCAGCTTGGGGGGACAGTTAAATGAGCAGTTCTTC. The full variable domain, with the rest looked up from reference TRBV5-5 and TRBJ2-1, is DAGVTQSPTHLIKTRGQQVTLRCSPISGHKSVSWYQQVLGQGPQFIFQYYEKEERGRGNFPDRFSARQFPNYSSELNVNALLLGDSALYLCASSLGGQLNEQFFGPGTRLTVL.

The rearrangement joins TRBV10-3 to TRBJ2-3, with 9 bases lining up with TRBD1. Trimming cost V 8 bases and J 2 bases; bases outside gene matches: 8. There are 15 residues in the CDR3. Germline CDR1 is ENHRY and CDR2 is SYGVKD. CDR3: CAIRTGTGITDTQYF. The CDR3 DNA sequence: TGTGCCATCCGGACGGGGACAGGGATCACAGATACGCAGTATTTT.

This clone showed up just a few times. This chain connects TRBV6-4 to TRBJ1-4; TRBD1 matches at 10 bases. The trim removed 4 bases at V and 8 bases at J, leaving 7 bases unmatched. This CDR3 has 15 residues. Germline assignment: CDR1 MRHNA and CDR2 SNTAGT. CDR3 sequence (DNA): TGTGCCAGCAGTGTGGGGACAGGGGATAACGAAAAACTGTTTTTT. Its translation is CASSVGTGDNEKLFF.

The genes are TRBV11-3 and TRBJ2-5, with 9 bases that match TRBD2. After removal of 1 base from V and 5 bases from J, the junction contained 5 bases not matched to a gene. The CDR3 has 15 amino acids. Looked up from germline, CDR1 is SGHNT and CDR2 is YENEEA. The CDR3 DNA follows: TGTGCCAGCAGCTTAGGGGCGGGGGGGCTGGAGACCCAGTACTTC. Its translation is CASSLGAGGLETQYF.

This chain connects TRBV28 to TRBJ1-2, with unresolved D. Germline assignment: CDR1 MDHEN and CDR2 SYDVKM. The V and J ends lost 6 bases and 7 bases respectively, with 15 bases between them. The CDR3 runs to 13 residues. CDR3 DNA: TGTGCCAGCAGCCTAGCTGGCGTAGGTGGCTACACCTTC. Protein product: CASSLAGVGGYTF.